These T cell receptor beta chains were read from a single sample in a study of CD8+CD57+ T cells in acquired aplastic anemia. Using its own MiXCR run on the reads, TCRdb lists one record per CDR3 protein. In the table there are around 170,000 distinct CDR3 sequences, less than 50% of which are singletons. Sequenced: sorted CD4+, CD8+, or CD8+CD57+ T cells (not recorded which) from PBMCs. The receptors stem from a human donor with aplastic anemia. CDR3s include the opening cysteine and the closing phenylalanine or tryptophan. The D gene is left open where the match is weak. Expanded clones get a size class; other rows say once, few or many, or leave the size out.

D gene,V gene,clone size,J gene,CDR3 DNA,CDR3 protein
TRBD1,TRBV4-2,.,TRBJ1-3,TGTGCCAGCAGCCCCGGGACAGGCAGGCCTGGAAACACCATATATTTT,CASSPGTGRPGNTIYF
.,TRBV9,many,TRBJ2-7,TGTGCCAGCAGCGTAGGAACCGGGGATACCTACGAGCAGTACTTC,CASSVGTGDTYEQYF
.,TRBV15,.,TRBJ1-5,TGTGCCACCAGCAGACACCTTGCCGATAGCAATCAGCCCCAGCATTTT,CATSRHLADSNQPQHF
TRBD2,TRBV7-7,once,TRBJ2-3,TGTGCCAGCAGCCCGGCGGGACTAGACACAGATACGCAGTGCTTT,CASSPAGLDTDTQCF
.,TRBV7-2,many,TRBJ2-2,TGTGCCAGCAGCTCCAACCTAAACACCGGGGAGCTGTTTTTT,CASSSNLNTGELFF
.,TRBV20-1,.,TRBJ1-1,TGCAGTGCTAGTGGGGGTAACACTGAAGCTTTCTTT,CSASGGNTEAFF
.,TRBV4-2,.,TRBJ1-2,TGTGCCAGCAGCCAAGATGTTGGTGAATATGGCTACACCTTC,CASSQDVGEYGYTF
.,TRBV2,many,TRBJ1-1,TGTGCCAGCAGTGTATCCGGGAACACTGAAGCTTTCTTT,CASSVSGNTEAFF
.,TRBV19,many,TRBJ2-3,TGTGCCAGTAGTAGGGGATGGCGGAGGGCCTCCGTCACAGATACGCAGTATTTT,CASSRGWRRASVTDTQYF
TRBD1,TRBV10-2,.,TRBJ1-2,TGCGCCAGCAGATCCGGGACAGGGGCGTCCAACTATGGCTACACCTTC,CASRSGTGASNYGYTF
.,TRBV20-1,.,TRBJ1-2,TGCAGTGCTAGAGACCCTGTTGAGTACTATGGCTACACCTTC,CSARDPVEYYGYTF
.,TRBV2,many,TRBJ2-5,TGTGCCAGCAGTGTCCGCCTTACCCAAGAGACCCAGTACTTC,CASSVRLTQETQYF
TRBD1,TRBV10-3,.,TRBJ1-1,TGTGCCATCAGGCAGGGGGACGGTGAAGCTTTCTTT,CAIRQGDGEAFF
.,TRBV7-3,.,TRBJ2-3,TGTGCCAGCAGCTTAGTTACGATTTTCGGGGGTACGCAGTATTTT,CASSLVTIFGGTQYF
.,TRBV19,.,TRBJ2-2,TGTGCCAGTACCACAGGGGGGGTCGGGGAGCTGTTTTTT,CASTTGGVGELFF
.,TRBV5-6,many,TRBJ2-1,TGTGCCAGCAGCTCCAGGGCGGGACTGAACAATGAGCAGTTCTTC,CASSSRAGLNNEQFF
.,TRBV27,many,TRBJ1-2,TGTGCCAGCAGTTCCCTCTGGGGGAACTATGGCTACACCTTC,CASSSLWGNYGYTF
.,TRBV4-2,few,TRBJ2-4,TGTGCCAGCAGCCAAGATCCCGGGACACAAAACATTCAGTACTTC,CASSQDPGTQNIQYF
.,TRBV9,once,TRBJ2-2,TGTGCCAGCAGCCCTAGCCCGGGGGAGCTGTTTTTT,CASSPSPGELFF
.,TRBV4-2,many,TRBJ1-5,TGTGCCAGCAGCCAAGCGGGGGACAATCAGCCCCAGCATTTT,CASSQAGDNQPQHF
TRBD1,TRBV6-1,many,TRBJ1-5,TGTGCCAGCACCGATAGACAGGGGGCCAATCAGCCCCAGCATTTT,CASTDRQGANQPQHF
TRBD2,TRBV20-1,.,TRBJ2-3,TGCAGTGCTAGAGTTGCGGGGGGGAGCACAGATACGCAGTATTTT,CSARVAGGSTDTQYF
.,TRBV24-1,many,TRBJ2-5,TGTGCCACCAGTGATTTTAGGGTGGGAGGAGAGACCCAGTACTTC,CATSDFRVGGETQYF
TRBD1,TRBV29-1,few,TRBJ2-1,TGCAGCGTTTTTAACACCGGGACAGGGGGCAATGAGCAGTTCTTC,CSVFNTGTGGNEQFF
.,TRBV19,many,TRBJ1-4,TGTGCCAGTAGTATACCCGCAGGGCCAACTAATGAAAAACTGTTTTTT,CASSIPAGPTNEKLFF
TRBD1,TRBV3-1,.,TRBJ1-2,TGTGCCAGCAGCCAAGGTCAGGGGGAGAGTGGCTACACCTTC,CASSQGQGESGYTF
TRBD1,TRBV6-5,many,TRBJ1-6,TGTGCCAGCAGTTACTCTTCTCGGGGACAGGGCGGAAATTCACCCCTCCACTTT,CASSYSSRGQGGNSPLHF
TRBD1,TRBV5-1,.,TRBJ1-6,TGCGCCAGCCGATCAGGGGGCGGTTCACCCCTCCACTTT,CASRSGGGSPLHF